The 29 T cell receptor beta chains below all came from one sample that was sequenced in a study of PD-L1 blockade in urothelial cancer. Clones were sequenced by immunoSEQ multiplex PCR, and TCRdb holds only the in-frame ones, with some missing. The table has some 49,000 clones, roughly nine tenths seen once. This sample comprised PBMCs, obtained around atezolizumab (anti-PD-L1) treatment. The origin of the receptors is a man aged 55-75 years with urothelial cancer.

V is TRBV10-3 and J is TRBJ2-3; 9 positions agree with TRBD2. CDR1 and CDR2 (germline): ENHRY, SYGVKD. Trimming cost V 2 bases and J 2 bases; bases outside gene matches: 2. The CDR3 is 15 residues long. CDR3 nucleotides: TGTGCCATCAGTGAGGGCGGGGGGGACACAGATACGCAGTATTTT. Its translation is CAISEGGGDTDTQYF.

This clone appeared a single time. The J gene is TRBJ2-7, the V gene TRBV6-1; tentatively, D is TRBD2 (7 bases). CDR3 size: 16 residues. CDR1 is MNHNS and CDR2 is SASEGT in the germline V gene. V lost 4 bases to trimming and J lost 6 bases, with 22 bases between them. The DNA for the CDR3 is TGTGCCAGCAGTGGGGGGGCTGTGGGGGGGCGTGGCGAGCAGTACTTC. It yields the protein CASSGGAVGGRGEQYF.

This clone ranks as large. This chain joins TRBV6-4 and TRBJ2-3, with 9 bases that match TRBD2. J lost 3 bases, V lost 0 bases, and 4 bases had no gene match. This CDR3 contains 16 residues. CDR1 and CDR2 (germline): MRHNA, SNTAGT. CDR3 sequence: CASSDSNSGGTDTQYF. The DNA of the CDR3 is TGTGCCAGCAGTGACTCGAATAGCGGGGGTACAGATACGCAGTATTTT.

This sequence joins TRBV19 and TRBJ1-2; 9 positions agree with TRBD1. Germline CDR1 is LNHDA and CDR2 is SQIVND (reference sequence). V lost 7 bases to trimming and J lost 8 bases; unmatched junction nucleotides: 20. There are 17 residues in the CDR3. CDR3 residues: CASIPTGQGKISRGYTF. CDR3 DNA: TGTGCCAGTATCCCAACAGGACAGGGGAAAATCTCCAGAGGCTACACCTTC.

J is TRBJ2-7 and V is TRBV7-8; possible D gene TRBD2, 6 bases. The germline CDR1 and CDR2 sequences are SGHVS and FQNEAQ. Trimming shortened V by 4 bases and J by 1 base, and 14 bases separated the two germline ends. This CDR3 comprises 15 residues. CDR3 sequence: CASSSLGGGSYEQYF. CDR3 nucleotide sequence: TGTGCCAGCAGCTCCCTCGGGGGAGGATCCTACGAGCAGTACTTC.

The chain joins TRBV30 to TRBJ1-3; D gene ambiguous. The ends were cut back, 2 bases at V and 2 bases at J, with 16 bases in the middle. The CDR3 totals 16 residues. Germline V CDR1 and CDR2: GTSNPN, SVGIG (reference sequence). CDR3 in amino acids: CAWSSPTIGAGNTIYF. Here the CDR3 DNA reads TGTGCCTGGAGTTCTCCAACGATAGGAGCTGGAAACACCATATATTTT.

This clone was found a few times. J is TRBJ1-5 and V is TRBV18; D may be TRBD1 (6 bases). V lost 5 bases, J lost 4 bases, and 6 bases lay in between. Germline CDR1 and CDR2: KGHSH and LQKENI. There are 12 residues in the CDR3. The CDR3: CASSTGNQPQHF. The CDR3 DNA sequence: TGTGCCAGCTCAACAGGGAATCAGCCCCAGCATTTT.

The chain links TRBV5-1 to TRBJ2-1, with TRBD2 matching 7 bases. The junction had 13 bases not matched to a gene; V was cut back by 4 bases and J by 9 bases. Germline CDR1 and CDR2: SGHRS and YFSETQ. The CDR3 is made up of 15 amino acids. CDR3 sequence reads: CASSPPLADSGEQFF. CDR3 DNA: TGCGCCAGCAGCCCGCCGCTAGCGGATTCCGGTGAGCAGTTCTTC. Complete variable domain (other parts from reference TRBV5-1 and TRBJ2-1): KAGVTQTPRYLIKTRGQQVTLSCSPISGHRSVSWYQQTPGQGLQFLFEYFSETQRNKGNFPGRFSGRQFSNSRSEMNVSTLELGDSALYLCASSPPLADSGEQFFGPGTRLTVL.

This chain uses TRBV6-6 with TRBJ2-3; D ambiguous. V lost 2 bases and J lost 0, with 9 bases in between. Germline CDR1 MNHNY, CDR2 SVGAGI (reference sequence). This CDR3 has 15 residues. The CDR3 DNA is TGTGCCAGCAGTTACGAGCCTTTTAGCACAGATACGCAGTATTTT. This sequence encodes CASSYEPFSTDTQYF.

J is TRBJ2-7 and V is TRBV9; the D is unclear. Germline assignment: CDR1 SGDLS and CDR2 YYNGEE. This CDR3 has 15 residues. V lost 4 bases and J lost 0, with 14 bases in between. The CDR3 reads CASSTHGEPSYEQYF. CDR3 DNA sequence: TGTGCCAGCAGCACCCACGGAGAGCCCTCCTACGAGCAGTACTTC.

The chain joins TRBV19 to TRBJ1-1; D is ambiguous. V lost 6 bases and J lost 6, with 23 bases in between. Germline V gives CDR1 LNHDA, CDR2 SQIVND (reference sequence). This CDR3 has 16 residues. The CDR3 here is CASSPSEAPFVAEAFF. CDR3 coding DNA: TGTGCCAGTAGCCCATCTGAGGCCCCGTTTGTCGCTGAAGCTTTCTTT.

CDR3: CASSYPGGGTEAFF. The CDR3 DNA follows: TGTGCCAGCAGTTACCCCGGCGGGGGCACTGAAGCTTTCTTT. V usage is TRBV6-5 and J usage is TRBJ1-1, with D perhaps TRBD1 (5 bases). Trimming cost V 2 bases and J 4 bases, with 11 bases left between them. Per the germline V gene, CDR1 is MNHEY and CDR2 is SVGAGI. The CDR3 length is 14 residues.

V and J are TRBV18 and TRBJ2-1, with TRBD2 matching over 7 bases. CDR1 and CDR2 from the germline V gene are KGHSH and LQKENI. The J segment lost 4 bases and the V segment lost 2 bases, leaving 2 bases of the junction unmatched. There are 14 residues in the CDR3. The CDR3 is CASSPASGYNEQFF. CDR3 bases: TGTGCCAGCTCACCAGCTAGCGGATACAATGAGCAGTTCTTC.

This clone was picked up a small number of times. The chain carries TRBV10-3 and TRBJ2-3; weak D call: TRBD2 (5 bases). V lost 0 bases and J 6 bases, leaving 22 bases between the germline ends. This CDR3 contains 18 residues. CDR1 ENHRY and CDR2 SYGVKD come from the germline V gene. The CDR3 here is CAISESGLTTRFLDTQYF. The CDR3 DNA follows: TGTGCCATCAGTGAGTCCGGTCTGACTACCCGGTTTCTCGATACGCAGTATTTT.

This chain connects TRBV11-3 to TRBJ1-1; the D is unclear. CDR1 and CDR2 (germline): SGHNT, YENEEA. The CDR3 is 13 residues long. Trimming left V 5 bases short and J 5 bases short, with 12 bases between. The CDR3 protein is CASSRPAGTEAFF. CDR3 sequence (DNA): TGTGCCAGCAGCCGCCCCGCGGGGACTGAAGCTTTCTTT.

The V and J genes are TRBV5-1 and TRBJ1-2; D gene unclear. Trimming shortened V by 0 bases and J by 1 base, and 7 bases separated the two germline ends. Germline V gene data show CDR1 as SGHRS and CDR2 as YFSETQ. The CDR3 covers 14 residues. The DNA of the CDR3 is TGCGCCAGCAGCTTGGCAGGCTTTAACTATGGCTACACCTTC. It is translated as CASSLAGFNYGYTF.

The CDR3 DNA follows: TGTGCCAGCTCACCACCGAATAGGGGCTACGAGCAGTACTTC. Residues: CASSPPNRGYEQYF. The rearrangement joins TRBV18 to TRBJ2-7, with D perhaps matching TRBD1 (5 bases). The V end lost 0 bases, the J end lost 3 bases, and 9 bases lay between the germline ends. CDR3 size: 14 residues. Looked up from germline, CDR1 is KGHSH and CDR2 is LQKENI.

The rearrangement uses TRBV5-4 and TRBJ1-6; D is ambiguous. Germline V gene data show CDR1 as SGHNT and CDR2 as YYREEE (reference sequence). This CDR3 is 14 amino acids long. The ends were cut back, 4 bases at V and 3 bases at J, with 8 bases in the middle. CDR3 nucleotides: TGTGCCAGCAGCCTTTTTCGCTATAATTCACCCCTCCACTTT. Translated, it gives CASSLFRYNSPLHF.

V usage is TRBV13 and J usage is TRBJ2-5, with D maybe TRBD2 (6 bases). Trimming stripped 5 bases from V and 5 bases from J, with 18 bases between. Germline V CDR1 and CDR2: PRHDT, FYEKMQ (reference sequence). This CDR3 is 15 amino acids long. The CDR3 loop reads CASSPRGAGLETQYF. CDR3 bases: TGTGCCAGCAGCCCCCGCGGGGCGGGCCTGGAGACCCAGTACTTC.

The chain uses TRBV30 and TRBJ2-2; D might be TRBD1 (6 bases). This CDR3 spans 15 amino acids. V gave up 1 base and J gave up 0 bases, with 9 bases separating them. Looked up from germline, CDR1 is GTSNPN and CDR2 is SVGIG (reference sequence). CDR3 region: CAWSGDIANTGELFF. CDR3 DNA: TGTGCCTGGAGTGGGGACATCGCGAACACCGGGGAGCTGTTTTTT.

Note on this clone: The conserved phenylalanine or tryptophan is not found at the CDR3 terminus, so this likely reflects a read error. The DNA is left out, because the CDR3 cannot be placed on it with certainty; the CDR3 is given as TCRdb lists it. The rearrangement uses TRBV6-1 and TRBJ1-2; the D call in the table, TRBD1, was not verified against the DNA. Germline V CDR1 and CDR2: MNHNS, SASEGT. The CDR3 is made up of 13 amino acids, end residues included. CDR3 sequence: CASSELYGRGRLV.

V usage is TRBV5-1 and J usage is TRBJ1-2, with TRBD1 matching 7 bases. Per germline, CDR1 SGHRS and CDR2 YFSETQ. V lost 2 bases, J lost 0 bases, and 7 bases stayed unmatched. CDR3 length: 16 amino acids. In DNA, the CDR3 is TGCGCCAGCAGCTTTCTACAGGGGCGGACTAACTATGGCTACACCTTC. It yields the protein CASSFLQGRTNYGYTF.

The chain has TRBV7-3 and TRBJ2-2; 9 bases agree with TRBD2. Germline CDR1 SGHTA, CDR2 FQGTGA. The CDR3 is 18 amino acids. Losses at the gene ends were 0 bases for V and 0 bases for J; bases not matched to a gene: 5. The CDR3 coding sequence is TGTGCCAGCAGCTTAACGCCGACTAGCGGCCCGAACACCGGGGAGCTGTTTTTT. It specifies CASSLTPTSGPNTGELFF. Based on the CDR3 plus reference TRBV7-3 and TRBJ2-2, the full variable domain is GAGVSQTPSNKVTEKGKYVELRCDPISGHTALYWYRQSLGQGPEFLIYFQGTGAADDSGLPNDRFFAVRPEGSVSTLKIQRTERGDSAVYLCASSLTPTSGPNTGELFFGEGSRLTVL.

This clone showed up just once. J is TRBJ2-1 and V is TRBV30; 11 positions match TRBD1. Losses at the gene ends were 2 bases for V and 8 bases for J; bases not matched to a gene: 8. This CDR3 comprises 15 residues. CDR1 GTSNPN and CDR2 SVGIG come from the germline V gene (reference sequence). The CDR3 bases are TGTGCCTGGAGTCCGGACAGGGGGCTAGGGGATGAGCAGTTCTTC. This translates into CAWSPDRGLGDEQFF.

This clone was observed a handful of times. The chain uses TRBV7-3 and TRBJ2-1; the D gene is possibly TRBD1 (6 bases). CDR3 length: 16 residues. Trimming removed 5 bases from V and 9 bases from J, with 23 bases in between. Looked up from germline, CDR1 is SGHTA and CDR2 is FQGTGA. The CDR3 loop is CASSPKRGQGLAEQFF. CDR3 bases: TGTGCCAGCAGCCCCAAAAGAGGTCAGGGGTTGGCTGAGCAGTTCTTC.

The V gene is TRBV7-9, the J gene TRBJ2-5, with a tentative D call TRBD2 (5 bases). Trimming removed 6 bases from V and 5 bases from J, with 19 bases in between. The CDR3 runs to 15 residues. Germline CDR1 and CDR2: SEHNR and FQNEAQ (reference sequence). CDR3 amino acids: CASSFQKVTGETQYF. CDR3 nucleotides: TGTGCCAGCAGTTTCCAGAAGGTTACGGGGGAGACCCAGTACTTC. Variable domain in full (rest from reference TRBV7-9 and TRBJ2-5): DTGVSQNPRHKITKRGQNVTFRCDPISEHNRLYWYRQTLGQGPEFLTYFQNEAQLEKSRLLSDRFSAERPKGSFSTLEIQRTEQGDSAMYLCASSFQKVTGETQYFGPGTRLLVL.

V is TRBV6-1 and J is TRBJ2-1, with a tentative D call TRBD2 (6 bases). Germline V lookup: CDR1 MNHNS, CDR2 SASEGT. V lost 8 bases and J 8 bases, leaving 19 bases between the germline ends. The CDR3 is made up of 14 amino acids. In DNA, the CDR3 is TGTGCCAGCCAGGCGGGGACCTTATACTATGAGCAGTTCTTC. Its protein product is CASQAGTLYYEQFF.

The CDR3 protein is CASSTWGQGDYTIYF. The DNA for the CDR3 is TGTGCCAGCAGCACCTGGGGACAGGGGGATTACACCATATATTTT. This chain uses TRBV7-9 with TRBJ1-3, with 11 bases matching TRBD1. V dropped 5 bases and J dropped 8; count of bases not matched to a gene: 8. The CDR3 is 15 amino acids. Germline V gene lookup returns CDR1 SEHNR and CDR2 FQNEAQ (reference sequence).

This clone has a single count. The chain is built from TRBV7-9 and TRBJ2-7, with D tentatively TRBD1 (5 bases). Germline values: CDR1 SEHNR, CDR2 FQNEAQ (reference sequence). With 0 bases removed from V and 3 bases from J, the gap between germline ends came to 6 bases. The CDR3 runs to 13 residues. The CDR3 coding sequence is TGTGCCAGCAGCTTAGCAGGGGTCTACGAGCAGTACTTC. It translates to CASSLAGVYEQYF. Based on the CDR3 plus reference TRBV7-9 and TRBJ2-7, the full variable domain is DTGVSQNPRHKITKRGQNVTFRCDPISEHNRLYWYRQTLGQGPEFLTYFQNEAQLEKSRLLSDRFSAERPKGSFSTLEIQRTEQGDSAMYLCASSLAGVYEQYFGPGTRLTVT.